One and the same sample provided the 13 T cell receptor beta chains below, sequenced in a study. MiXCR, applied by TCRdb to the 5' RACE reads, yields one record per CDR3 protein. Its table lists approximately 94 distinct CDR3 sequences. Input material: tumor-infiltrating naive CD4+ T cells sorted from the breast tumor. Subset denoted: naive CD4+ T cells, CD4+CD45RA+CD25-. The origin of the receptors is a female donor with breast cancer.

This clonotype was detected once. Because this beta chain is a stray read in a library intended to capture alpha chains, its abundance should not be given much weight. V gene TRBV12-3 or TRBV12-4 combines with J gene TRBJ1-2; 10 bases match TRBD1. The V segment lost 5 bases and the J segment 4 bases; nucleotides outside the gene matches: 7. This CDR3 has 15 residues. The CDR3 DNA reads TGTGCCAGCAGTATACGGACAGGGGGATCCTATGGCTACACCTTC. Translating gives CASSIRTGGSYGYTF.

Remarks on this clonotype: This beta chain was picked up by a library intended for alpha chains and is off target, so its count carries little meaning. The chain employs TRBV15 and TRBJ1-1; possible D gene TRBD1, 6 bases. This CDR3 is built from 15 residues. Trimming pared 1 base from V and 3 bases from J, leaving 12 bases between. Germline loops: CDR1 LNHNV, CDR2 YYDKDF (reference sequence). CDR3 bases: TGTGCCACCAGCAGAGTTCGGGGGGCTTACACTGAAGCTTTCTTT. This encodes CATSRVRGAYTEAFF.

As regards this clonotype: This beta chain turned up in a library designed for alpha chains; as an off-target read, its abundance says little. This chain uses TRBV6-5 with TRBJ2-1; D unclear. CDR3 length: 13 amino acids. Germline V gene data show CDR1 as MNHEY and CDR2 as SVGAGI. V gave up 0 bases and J gave up 6 bases, with 6 bases separating them. This chain's CDR3 is CASSYSHTNEQFF. Written as DNA, the CDR3 is TGTGCCAGCAGTTACTCCCACACCAATGAGCAGTTCTTC.

This clonotype has a handful of counts. This beta chain turned up in a library designed for alpha chains; as an off-target read, its abundance says little. The V gene is TRBV12-3 or TRBV12-4, the J gene TRBJ1-2; D call uncertain. V gave up 5 bases and J gave up 4 bases, with 11 bases separating them. This CDR3 region has 13 residues. CDR3 sequence: CASSPGQFYGYTF. CDR3 DNA: TGTGCCAGCAGTCCCGGGCAGTTCTATGGCTACACCTTC.

Points on this clonotype: A library prepared for alpha chains yielded this beta chain as an off-target read; its size is of little meaning. CDR3 in DNA: TGTGCCAGCAGTCCCCGCGACAGATTCTATGGCTACACCTTC. Its translation: CASSPRDRFYGYTF. V is TRBV12-3 or TRBV12-4 and J is TRBJ1-2; a weak D match, TRBD1 (5 bases). This CDR3 has 14 amino acids. With 5 bases removed from V and 4 bases from J, the gap between germline ends came to 14 bases.

On this clonotype: This beta chain was picked up by a library intended for alpha chains and is off target, so its count carries little meaning. The chain has TRBV6-4 and TRBJ2-1, with D perhaps assigned TRBD1 or TRBD2 (6 bases each). CDR3 length: 13 residues. V lost 5 bases and J lost 7, with 12 bases in between. In germline, CDR1 is MRHNA, CDR2 SNTAGT. CDR3 amino acids: CASSPGARNEQFF. CDR3 DNA: TGTGCCAGCAGTCCGGGGGCGCGGAATGAGCAGTTCTTC.

About this clonotype itself: This beta chain is a stray read from a library made for alpha chains; its abundance is not meaningful. The chain uses TRBV12-3 or TRBV12-4 and TRBJ1-2; possible D gene TRBD1, 6 bases. Trimming pared 0 bases from V and 8 bases from J, leaving 10 bases between. This CDR3 is built from 13 residues. The CDR3 DNA reads as TGTGCCAGCAGTTTAGCGGGGGCGCGGGGCTACACCTTC. It codes for CASSLAGARGYTF.

Regarding this clonotype: This beta chain came through as a stray read in a library set up for alpha chains, and its size says little. The V call is TRBV12-3 or TRBV12-4, the J call TRBJ1-2; 12 positions agree with TRBD1. The V gene end was trimmed by 6 bases and the J gene end by 7 bases; junction bases not matched to a gene: 9. This CDR3 region has 15 residues. This chain's CDR3 is CASSLPGQGARGYTF. CDR3 DNA: TGTGCCAGCAGCCTACCGGGACAGGGGGCTCGTGGCTACACCTTC.

About this clonotype itself: Being off target in a library aimed at alpha chains, this beta chain has a size of little meaning. The gene calls are TRBV12-3 or TRBV12-4 and TRBJ1-2; 7 positions match TRBD1. J gave up 2 bases and V 4 bases, and 7 bases lay outside the gene matches. CDR3 length: 15 amino acids. The CDR3 spells CASSSQPGGNYGYTF. Written as DNA, the CDR3 is TGTGCCAGCAGTTCTCAGCCAGGGGGAAACTATGGCTACACCTTC.

About this clonotype: A library prepared for alpha chains yielded this beta chain as an off-target read; its size is of little meaning. This chain uses TRBV4-3 with TRBJ1-6; D might be TRBD1 (5 bases). The germline V gene encodes CDR1 LGHNA and CDR2 YSLEER. This CDR3 contains 18 residues. V was pared by 1 base and J by 9 bases, with 22 bases between. CDR3 in DNA: TGCGCCAGCAGCCAAGGCGGGGGGATCCGGGGGTTCGTTTCACCCCTCCACTTT. It yields the protein CASSQGGGIRGFVSPLHF.

A single count supports this clonotype. This beta chain slipped into a library made for alpha chains as a stray read, so its size is not meaningful. The CDR3: CSASPPDRGSYGYTF. CDR3 bases: TGCAGTGCTAGCCCTCCGGACAGGGGGAGTTATGGCTACACCTTC. The chain employs TRBV20-1 and TRBJ1-2; TRBD1 aligns across 10 bases. Looked up from germline, CDR1 is DFQATT and CDR2 is SNEGSKA (reference sequence). CDR3 length equals 15 residues. J was trimmed by 5 bases and V by 3 bases; bases with no gene match: 9.

Of note for this clonotype: The library was prepared for alpha chains; this beta chain is a stray read, so its frequency means little. This chain uses TRBV12-3 or TRBV12-4 with TRBJ1-2, with D possibly being TRBD1 (5 bases). This CDR3 contains 13 residues. V shed 8 bases and J shed 6 bases, with 16 bases lying between them. The CDR3 reads CASVYRKRDGYTF. CDR3 sequence (DNA): TGTGCCAGCGTCTACAGGAAAAGGGATGGCTACACCTTC.

About this clonotype itself: This beta chain slipped into a library made for alpha chains as a stray read, so its size is not meaningful. V is TRBV9 and J is TRBJ2-1, with 9 bases aligning to TRBD1. CDR1 is SGDLS, CDR2 YYNGEE, per germline. This CDR3 comprises 14 residues. V lost 4 bases and J lost 7; bases outside the gene matches: 6. CDR3 region: CASSPLGTGNEQFF. The CDR3 region has the DNA TGTGCCAGCAGCCCACTCGGGACAGGGAATGAGCAGTTCTTC.